A selection of T cell receptor beta chains follows, all from one sample in a study of blood T cell repertoires in COVID-19. TCRdb keeps only in-frame clones here, not all; method: immunoSEQ multiplex PCR. The sample carries about 170,000 clones, around 81% recorded once. Sequenced: peripheral blood. These receptor sequences come from a human donor with acute or convalescent COVID-19. The donor label of this sample is uncertain. Both conserved end residues are part of each CDR3. A D gene is named only where the DNA matches it firmly. Clone size is given for some rows only: seen once, a few or many times, or a class if the clone is expanded.

j_call | d_call | v_call | clone_size | cdr3_nt | cdr3_aa
TRBJ1-6 | - | TRBV12-3/TRBV12-4 | many | TGTGCCAGCAGACTGGGGCCCTATTCACCCCTCCACTTT | CASRLGPYSPLHF
TRBJ1-1 | TRBD1 | TRBV6-1 | - | TGTGCCAGCAGTGAAGCGGTTTACAGGGGAGCTTTCTTT | CASSEAVYRGAFF
TRBJ1-2 | - | TRBV7-8 | - | TGTGCCAGCACCCTCGAACACGGGGTGGATGGCTACACCTTC | CASTLEHGVDGYTF
TRBJ1-5 | - | TRBV2 | - | TGTGCCAGCAGCGAACAGGAACTCGTCGATCAGCCCCAGCATTTT | CASSEQELVDQPQHF
TRBJ2-1 | TRBD2 | TRBV4-2 | - | TGTGCCAGCAGCCAAGAAAGCCGGCGGGAGAGCTCCTACAATGAGCAGTTCTTC | CASSQESRRESSYNEQFF
TRBJ2-3 | - | TRBV5-1 | once | TGCGCCAGCAGCCCGCGGGGTCCCCGGACGCAGTATTTT | CASSPRGPRTQYF
TRBJ1-5 | - | TRBV19 | - | TGTGCCAGTAGGGCCCACCGGACAGAATATCAGCCCCAGCATTTT | CASRAHRTEYQPQHF
TRBJ2-7 | - | TRBV9 | - | TGTGCCAGCAGCACCACAGGGAGCTCCTACGAGCAGTACTTC | CASSTTGSSYEQYF
TRBJ1-2 | - | TRBV16 | - | TGTGCCAGCAGCCAACAGGGCTGGGATGGCTACACCTTC | CASSQQGWDGYTF
TRBJ1-1 | - | TRBV20-1 | - | TGCAGTGCTAGAGGGGCCACTGAAGCTTTCTTT | CSARGATEAFF
TRBJ2-3 | TRBD2 | TRBV3-1/TRBV3-2 | - | TGTGCCAGCAGCCACACGACTAGCGGGGGTTTAGGCGCAGATACGCAGTATTTT | CASSHTTSGGLGADTQYF
TRBJ1-1 | - | TRBV11-2 | - | TGTGCCAGCAGCTTAACACCATCTAACACTGAAGCTTTCTTT | CASSLTPSNTEAFF
TRBJ2-5 | - | TRBV12-3/TRBV12-4 | - | TGTGCCAGCAGTTTCAGGGAGACCCAGTACTTC | CASSFRETQYF
TRBJ2-3 | - | TRBV5-1 | - | TGCGCCAGCAGCTTGGATAGGGGGGGGAGCACAGATACGCAGTATTTT | CASSLDRGGSTDTQYF
TRBJ2-1 | TRBD2 | TRBV28 | - | TGTGCCAGCAGTTTATACGGGAGGGCCAATGAGCAGTTCTTC | CASSLYGRANEQFF
TRBJ2-1 | - | TRBV5-1 | - | TGCGCCAGCCAGGGCCGGTCCGAGCAGTTCTTC | CASQGRSEQFF
TRBJ2-5 | TRBD1 | TRBV7-6 | - | TGTGCCAGCAGCTTAGGGTCGACAGGGGAGGAGACCCAGTACTTC | CASSLGSTGEETQYF
TRBJ2-1 | - | TRBV29-1 | few | TGCAGCGCCGCGGAGAGCAATGAGCAGTTCTTC | CSAAESNEQFF
TRBJ2-3 | TRBD1 | TRBV20-1 | - | TGCAGTGCTAGTCAGGGCAGGGGGGATACGCAGTATTTT | CSASQGRGDTQYF
TRBJ2-7 | - | TRBV28 | - | TGTGCCAGCAGTTTATGGGAGCGCGAGCAGTACTTC | CASSLWEREQYF
TRBJ2-1 | TRBD2 | TRBV4-1 | few | TGCGCCAGCAGCCAAGTTCTAGCGGGGGCTTACAATGAGCAGTTCTTC | CASSQVLAGAYNEQFF
TRBJ1-1 | TRBD1 | TRBV27 | - | TGTGCCAGCAGGGGACTAGGGGGCGGGAACACTGAAGCTTTCTTT | CASRGLGGGNTEAFF
TRBJ2-1 | - | TRBV28 | - | TGTGCCAGCAGCTCCGGCAGGGGGGTAGAGAATGAGCAGTTCTTC | CASSSGRGVENEQFF
TRBJ2-7 | TRBD1 | TRBV2 | once | TGTGCCACCTCCGGGACAGGGACAGGCGAGCAGTACTTC | CATSGTGTGEQYF
TRBJ2-1 | TRBD2 | TRBV29-1 | - | TGCAGCTCCTCCAGCCGGCCGGGACTAGCGTCGGATGAGCAGTTCTTC | CSSSSRPGLASDEQFF
TRBJ2-7 | - | TRBV11-1 | - | TGTGCCAGCAGCCGTGCGGGGAACTCCTACGAGCAGTACTTC | CASSRAGNSYEQYF
TRBJ1-1 | - | TRBV29-1 | - | TGCAGCGTTGAATTGGGGGCAGGAACTGAAGCTTTCTTT | CSVELGAGTEAFF
TRBJ1-2 | - | TRBV3-1/TRBV3-2 | - | TGTGCCAGCAGCCGTGAGCCTGACATGGCTGGCTACACCTTC | CASSREPDMAGYTF
TRBJ2-1 | TRBD1 | TRBV11-2 | - | TGTGCCAGCAGCTTAGAAGGTCGACAGGGTAGGGATGAGCAGTTCTTC | CASSLEGRQGRDEQFF
TRBJ1-2 | TRBD1 | TRBV6-4 | - | TGTGCCAGCAGTGCCGAAGCAGGGGGAGGTGGCTACACCTTC | CASSAEAGGGGYTF
TRBJ1-2 | TRBD1 | TRBV6-5 | - | TGTGCCAGCAGCAAGGACAGGGGTGCTAACTATGGCTACACCTTC | CASSKDRGANYGYTF
TRBJ2-1 | TRBD2 | TRBV18 | once | TGTGCCACTTCGGGACTAGCGGAGCTAGGTGAGCAGTTCTTC | CATSGLAELGEQFF
TRBJ2-1 | TRBD2 | TRBV10-3 | - | TGTGCCATCAGTGAGTCCGGCACGGGACTAGCGAATCGAAATGAGCAGTTCTTC | CAISESGTGLANRNEQFF
TRBJ1-2 | - | TRBV12-3/TRBV12-4 | - | TGTGCCAGCAGACCCGGACAGCTAGGCTACACCTTC | CASRPGQLGYTF
TRBJ2-3 | - | TRBV9 | - | TGTGCCAGCAGTGATTTTGGTTACTCTAGCACAGATACGCAGTATTTT | CASSDFGYSSTDTQYF
TRBJ2-7 | - | TRBV2 | - | TGTGCCAGCAGTGTGAGCGGGTGGGAGCACGAGCAGTACTTC | CASSVSGWEHEQYF
TRBJ1-3 | TRBD1 | TRBV18 | - | TGTGCCAGCTCACCGAACAGGGGAGGCTCTGGAAACACCATATATTTT | CASSPNRGGSGNTIYF
TRBJ2-5 | - | TRBV7-8 | - | TGTGCCAGCAGCCCTCGGACAGGTGGGGGGGAGACCCAGTACTTC | CASSPRTGGGETQYF
TRBJ2-5 | - | TRBV13 | - | TGTGCCAGCAGCTTAGTGGGCGGCCCCACAGGGACCCAGTACTTC | CASSLVGGPTGTQYF
TRBJ2-3 | TRBD1 | TRBV10-1 | once | TGCGCCAGCAGACCCGACAGGGATGGGTCGCTTCGGTATTTT | CASRPDRDGSLRYF
TRBJ2-2 | - | TRBV29-1 | - | TGCAGCGTGGGCAATCCCGCGAACACCGGGGAGCTGTTTTTT | CSVGNPANTGELFF
TRBJ2-7 | - | TRBV5-6 | - | TGTGCCAGCAGCCCCGGGACAGGGATGAGACTAGCGGATACCTACGAGCAGTACTTC | CASSPGTGMRLADTYEQYF
TRBJ2-3 | - | TRBV14 | - | TGTGCCAGCAGTCCCTTGCGGGGAGGCGCAGATACGCAGTATTTT | CASSPLRGGADTQYF